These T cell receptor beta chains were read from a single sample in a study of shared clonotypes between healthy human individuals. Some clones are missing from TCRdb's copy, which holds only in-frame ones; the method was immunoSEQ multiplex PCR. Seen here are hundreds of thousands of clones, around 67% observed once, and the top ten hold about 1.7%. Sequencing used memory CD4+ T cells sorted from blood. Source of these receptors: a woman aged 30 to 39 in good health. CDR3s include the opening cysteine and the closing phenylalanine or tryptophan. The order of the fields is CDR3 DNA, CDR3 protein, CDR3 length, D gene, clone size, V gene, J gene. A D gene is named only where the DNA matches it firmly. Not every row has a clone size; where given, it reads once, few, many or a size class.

TGCGCCAGCAGCAGAGGGGGTGCTGGGGCCAACGTCCTGACTTTC	CASSRGGAGANVLTF	15	.	many	TRBV5-1	TRBJ2-6
TGTGCCAGCAGTGATCGGTTGGACAGGGGATACAATGAGCAGTTCTTC	CASSDRLDRGYNEQFF	16	TRBD1	.	TRBV6-1	TRBJ2-1
TGTGCCAGCAGCTGGGGGTTGGTCGACGGAAACGAGCAGTACTTC	CASSWGLVDGNEQYF	15	.	.	TRBV5-6	TRBJ2-7
TGTGCCACGGAATCGAACGAGGAGACCCAGTACTTC	CATESNEETQYF	12	.	.	TRBV28	TRBJ2-5
TGTGCCAGCAGTGAAGTCTGGGCTCTCTACGAGCAGTACTTC	CASSEVWALYEQYF	14	.	few	TRBV6-1	TRBJ2-7
TGTGCCAGCAGACTAATTCTGAGCGGGACCGACAAAGAGACCCAGTACTTC	CASRLILSGTDKETQYF	17	TRBD2	.	TRBV2	TRBJ2-5
TGTGCCATCAGTGAGACCGACCTCGGAGCTTTCTTT	CAISETDLGAFF	12	.	few	TRBV10-3	TRBJ1-1
TGTGCCAGCAGCCCCTTGGCGGGGGCGGGCACTGAAGCTTTCTTT	CASSPLAGAGTEAFF	15	.	many	TRBV11-2	TRBJ1-1
TGTGCCAGCAGCGGGGAAGAACCGGACACGGGGTATGCCTATGGCTACACCTTC	CASSGEEPDTGYAYGYTF	18	.	.	TRBV5-4	TRBJ1-2
TGTGCCAGCAGCAACCAACCGGGACTAGCGGGAAGATACAATGAGCAGTTCTTC	CASSNQPGLAGRYNEQFF	18	TRBD2	.	TRBV7-2	TRBJ2-1
TGCGCCAGCAGCTTAGCGACAGGGTTTAGCTATGGCTACACCTTC	CASSLATGFSYGYTF	15	TRBD1	.	TRBV5-1	TRBJ1-2